Included here is one TCR beta chain sequence, with context. Original processing methods: The assay estimated nucleated cells by amplifying reference gene primers. TCRdb keeps only in-frame clones here, not all; method: immunoSEQ multiplex PCR. That table supplies the V and J calls and clone size; D and trimming were determined from the DNA. The data contain some 200,000 clones, 88% of them singletons. The record originates from a study of blood T cell repertoires in COVID-19. The overall study: COVID-19 samples, acute and convalescent, were from the United States, Italy and Spain. Sources were T cells, B-cell-depleted T cells, or PBMCs; the material itself was cDNA or gDNA.

V shed 4 bases and J shed 9 bases, with 13 bases lying between them. From germline, CDR1 is SEHNR and CDR2 FQNEAQ (reference sequence). This CDR3 has 14 residues. This receptor was identified in a man between 18 and 35 years old with active or convalescent COVID-19. The specimen was peripheral blood. The chain joins TRBV7-9 to TRBJ1-6; D is perhaps TRBD1 (6 bases). CDR3 protein: CASSSPQGGSPLHF. The CDR3 nucleotides are TGTGCCAGCAGCTCCCCCCAAGGGGGTTCACCCCTCCACTTT.